Given below is one T cell receptor (beta chain) in context. The antigen is undetermined. The sample comes from a study of T cell responses to AZD1222 COVID-19 vaccine. Overall study results and limits: Baseline serostatus was positive in only six or seven AZD1222 recipients. In the spike-specific TCR repertoire, nearly half reportedly target unmutated variant regions. Only after the peak T cell response were repertoires sampled. Females outnumbered males among donors, who were mostly white British; clonal diversity was possibly underestimated.

Assay: immunoSEQ multiplex PCR; the TCRdb copy retains only in-frame clones and omits some. The sample comprises roughly 150,000 clones, 70% to 90% of which are singletons, and 4.7% rests with the top ten. Germline CDR1 reads MNHNS; CDR2 reads SASEGT. The CDR3 extends over 15 amino acids. Trimming at V came to 3 bases and at J to 4 bases, leaving 1 base not matched to a gene. The chain uses TRBV6-1 and TRBJ2-1, with 12 bases that match TRBD2. This receptor was identified in an adult in good health. The specimen comprised peripheral blood, sampled on day 0 of AZD1222 vaccination. CDR3 in amino acids: CASSDLAGGYNEQFF. The DNA of the CDR3 is TGTGCCAGCAGTGACCTAGCGGGAGGGTACAATGAGCAGTTCTTC.